This TCR beta chain was sequenced for a study of T cells in Graves' hyperthyroidism and ophthalmopathy. Findings of the study overall: Classification by a 13 V-J model distinguished ophthalmopathy from stable hyperthyroidism.

The V end was cut by 8 bases, the J end by 5 bases, with 15 bases between. In germline, CDR1 is MNHEY, CDR2 SVGEGT. There are 14 residues in the CDR3. Worth noting for this clonotype: Its specificity is unknown.

Amplification yielded TCR beta CDR3 regions, with RNA transcripts as the source. Using the HTBI primer set, a first-round RT-PCR was run on the TCR CDR3. TCRdb called the multiplex PCR reads again in MiXCR, with one record for every CDR3 protein. The data show hundreds of thousands of distinct CDR3 sequences, roughly 23% seen once. It was uncontrolled infection, other autoimmune disease, pregnancy or lactation that excluded patients. Clinicians diagnosed patients from clinical symptoms, serum thyroxine and TRAb, thyroid ultrasound and orbital computed tomography. The PBMCs were taken from over 9.5 ml of fresh peripheral blood.

The chain recombines TRBV6-2 or TRBV6-3 with TRBJ2-2, with D possibly TRBD1 on 5 matching bases. The receptor comes from a woman in her 70s with Graves' ophthalmopathy. The sample consisted of blood. Here the CDR3 reads CASYGQGWTGELFF. DNA of the CDR3: TGTGCCAGCTACGGGCAGGGCTGGACCGGGGAGCTGTTTTTT.